The source of this T cell receptor (beta chain) is a study of blood T cell repertoires in COVID-19. Study as a whole: COVID-19 samples collected from the United States, Italy and Spain covered acute and convalescent phases. From T cells, B-cell-depleted T cells, or PBMCs came the material, which was cDNA or gDNA.

Per the original methods: Nucleated cell number was recorded as an estimate derived from reference gene primer amplification. The protocol was immunoSEQ multiplex PCR, while the TCRdb copy is restricted to in-frame clones and leaves out a portion. D and trimming were read from the DNA, whereas the V and J calls and clone size are those reported in that table. The sample consists of about 120,000 clones, less than 90% of them appearing once. Germline CDR1 is SNHLY and CDR2 is FYNNEI. V shed 7 bases and J shed 14 bases, with 12 bases lying between them. This CDR3 comprises 11 residues. The receptor was isolated from a young man with acute or convalescent COVID-19. The chain recombines TRBV2 with TRBJ1-6; D gene ambiguous. Sequenced: peripheral blood. The CDR3, as DNA: TGTGCCAGCACTACCATATTGTCCCTCCACTTT. This codes for CASTTILSLHF.